The subject of this entry is one T cell receptor beta chain. Antigen: not known. This specimen belongs to a study of cytomegalovirus exposure and HLA in healthy donors. Study-wide findings and caveats: Testing in vitro showed three CMV-associated chains specific for CMV antigens. Reports described diagnosis of cytomegalovirus status by the classifier as highly specific and sensitive.

With 60 Vbeta and 13 Jbeta primers, the PCR was carried out. The protocol was immunoSEQ multiplex PCR, while the TCRdb copy is restricted to in-frame clones and leaves out a portion. The table lists some 130,000 clones. The germline gives CDR1 SGDLS, CDR2 YYNGEE. The CDR3 has 16 residues. Trimming removed 2 bases at V and 7 bases at J, with 19 bases between. The TCR originated in a man between 18 and 29 years old in good health and CMV-seronegative. The rearrangement links TRBV9 to TRBJ2-1; D is perhaps TRBD2 (7 bases). Sequencing used PBMCs. For the CDR3, the DNA is TGTGCCAGCAGCGTCGGACTCCTAGGGGGGGGGAATGAGCAGTTCTTC. This sequence encodes CASSVGLLGGGNEQFF.